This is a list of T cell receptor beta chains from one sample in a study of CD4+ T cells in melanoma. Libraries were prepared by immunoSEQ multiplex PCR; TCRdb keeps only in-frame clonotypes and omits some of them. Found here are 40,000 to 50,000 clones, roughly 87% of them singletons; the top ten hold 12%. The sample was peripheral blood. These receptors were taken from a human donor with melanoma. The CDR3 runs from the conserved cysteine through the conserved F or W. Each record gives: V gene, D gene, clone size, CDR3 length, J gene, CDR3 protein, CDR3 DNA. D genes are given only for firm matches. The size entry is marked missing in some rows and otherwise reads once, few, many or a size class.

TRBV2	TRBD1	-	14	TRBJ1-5	CASSLGQGLQPQHF	TGTGCCAGCAGTTTAGGACAGGGCTTACAGCCCCAGCATTTT
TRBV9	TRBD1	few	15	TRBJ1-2	CASTPGTGAPYGYTF	TGTGCCAGTACACCGGGGACAGGGGCTCCCTATGGCTACACCTTC
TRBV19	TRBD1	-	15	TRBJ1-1	CASSITGTGGTEAFF	TGTGCCAGTAGTATCACCGGGACAGGGGGCACTGAAGCTTTCTTT
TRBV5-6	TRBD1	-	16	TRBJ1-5	CASSTTGTGGGQPQHF	TGTGCCAGCAGCACAACCGGGACAGGGGGAGGTCAGCCCCAGCATTTT
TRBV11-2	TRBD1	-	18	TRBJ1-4	CASSILTGGSFTNEKLFF	TGTGCCAGCAGCATCTTGACAGGGGGCTCTTTTACTAATGAAAAACTGTTTTTT
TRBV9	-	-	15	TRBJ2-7	CASSADGAVINEQYF	TGTGCCAGCAGCGCAGACGGGGCCGTCATCAACGAGCAGTACTTC
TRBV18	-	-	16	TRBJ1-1	CASSPSRGGPPTEAFF	TGTGCCAGCTCACCATCTAGGGGCGGACCTCCAACTGAAGCTTTCTTT
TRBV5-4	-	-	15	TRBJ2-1	CASALFANTYNEQFF	TGTGCCAGCGCCCTCTTTGCGAACACCTACAATGAGCAGTTCTTC
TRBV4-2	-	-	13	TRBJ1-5	CASSQALSQPQHF	TGTGCCAGCAGCCAAGCTCTATCCCAGCCCCAGCATTTT
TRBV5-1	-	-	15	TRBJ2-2	CASSLDLRDTGELFF	TGCGCCAGCAGCTTGGATCTAAGGGACACCGGGGAGCTGTTTTTT
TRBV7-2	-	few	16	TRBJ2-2	CASSPQDREVTGELFF	TGTGCCAGCAGCCCCCAAGACAGGGAGGTCACCGGGGAGCTGTTTTTT
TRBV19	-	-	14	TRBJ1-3	CASSKRGSGNTIYF	TGTGCCAGTAGTAAACGGGGATCAGGAAACACCATATATTTT
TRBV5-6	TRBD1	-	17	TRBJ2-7	CASSLAVLRTGPYEQYF	TGTGCCAGCAGCTTGGCGGTCTTGAGGACAGGGCCCTACGAGCAGTACTTC
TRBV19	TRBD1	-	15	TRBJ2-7	CASSIGTGGVYEQYF	TGTGCCAGTAGTATAGGGACAGGGGGAGTCTACGAGCAGTACTTC
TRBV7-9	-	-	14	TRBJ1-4	CASSFRGSNEKLFF	TGTGCCAGCAGCTTCCGGGGTTCTAATGAAAAACTGTTTTTT
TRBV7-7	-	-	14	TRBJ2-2	CATSRLPGTGELFF	TGTGCTACCTCGCGGCTACCTGGAACCGGGGAGCTGTTTTTT
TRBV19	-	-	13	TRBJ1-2	CASMVRAGYGYTF	TGTGCCAGTATGGTTAGGGCAGGTTATGGCTACACCTTC
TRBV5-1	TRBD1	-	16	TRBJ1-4	CASSLGGTGTNEKLFF	TGCGCCAGCAGCCTGGGGGGGACAGGGACTAATGAAAAACTGTTTTTT
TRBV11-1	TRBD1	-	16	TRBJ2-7	CASSLAEGQGAHEQYF	TGTGCCAGCAGCTTAGCTGAAGGACAGGGGGCCCACGAGCAGTACTTC
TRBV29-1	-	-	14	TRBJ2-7	CSVEQQGSFGEQYF	TGCAGCGTTGAACAACAGGGATCCTTTGGGGAGCAGTACTTC
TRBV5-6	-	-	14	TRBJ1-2	CASSQVWTNYGYTF	TGTGCCAGCAGCCAGGTGTGGACAAACTATGGCTACACCTTC
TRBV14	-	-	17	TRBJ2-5	CASSQAPIAHPQETQYF	TGTGCCAGCAGCCAAGCCCCTATCGCCCATCCTCAAGAGACCCAGTACTTC
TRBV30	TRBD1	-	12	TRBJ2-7	CAHQGQGYEQYF	TGTGCCCACCAGGGACAGGGCTACGAGCAGTACTTC
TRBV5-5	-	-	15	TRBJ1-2	CASSRPLGKERGYTF	TGTGCCAGCAGCCGACCCCTCGGGAAAGAAAGAGGCTACACCTTC